The 9 T cell receptor beta chains given below trace back to one sample, sequenced in a study of identical twins. TCRdb re-analysed the 5' RACE reads in MiXCR, keeping a single row per CDR3 protein. This table has about 720,000 distinct CDR3 sequences, approximately 18% appearing once. These same records also appear under a second study, on T cells expressing NK-cell markers.

Source material: PBMCs. These receptors were taken from a woman younger than 35 in good health.

The chain employs TRBV5-5 and TRBJ2-1, with 7 bases identical to TRBD2. CDR3 size: 14 residues. The germline V gene encodes CDR1 SGHKS and CDR2 YYEKEE (reference sequence). With V trimmed by 2 bases and J by 6 bases, 5 bases remained unmatched. CDR3 loop: CASSLAGLPNEQFF. CDR3 sequence (DNA): TGTGCCAGCAGCTTAGCGGGGTTACCCAATGAGCAGTTCTTC. Complete variable domain (other parts from reference TRBV5-5 and TRBJ2-1): DAGVTQSPTHLIKTRGQQVTLRCSPISGHKSVSWYQQVLGQGPQFIFQYYEKEERGRGNFPDRFSARQFPNYSSELNVNALLLGDSALYLCASSLAGLPNEQFFGPGTRLTVL.

This clonotype was detected many times. The chain joins TRBV6-5 to TRBJ1-2; 7 bases map to TRBD1. The V and J ends lost 3 bases and 8 bases, in that order; junction bases with no gene match: 9. CDR1 MNHEY and CDR2 SVGAGI come from the germline V gene. The CDR3 sequence is 14 residues long. The CDR3 bases are TGTGCCAGCAGTTATTCGTACAGGGGCGAAGGCTACACCTTC. Its protein product is CASSYSYRGEGYTF.

J is TRBJ2-1 and V is TRBV10-3; maybe TRBD1 (7 bases). The CDR3 extends over 14 amino acids. Deletions cut 2 bases from V and 6 bases from J, with 11 bases between. CDR1 is ENHRY, CDR2 SYGVKD, per germline. The CDR3 sequence: CAISELQGGNEQFF. As DNA, the CDR3 is TGTGCCATCAGTGAGCTCCAGGGGGGCAATGAGCAGTTCTTC.

This clonotype was counted ten times or more. The chain employs TRBV12-3 or TRBV12-4 and TRBJ2-3; D is uncertain. This CDR3 contains 14 residues. Trimming left V 5 bases short and J 0 bases short, with 9 bases between. CDR3 bases: TGTGCCAGCAGTCCCCTGGGAAGCACAGATACGCAGTATTTT. It encodes CASSPLGSTDTQYF.

This clonotype showed up just once. This sequence joins TRBV6-2 or TRBV6-3 and TRBJ2-7, with TRBD1 as a possible D gene (6 bases). CDR3 size: 14 residues. V was pared by 5 bases and J by 3 bases, with 14 bases between. The germline CDR1 and CDR2 sequences are MNHEY and SVGEGT. CDR3 protein: CASSPGATRYEQYF. As DNA, the CDR3 is TGTGCCAGCAGTCCAGGGGCCACTCGCTACGAGCAGTACTTC.

The rearrangement links TRBV7-2 to TRBJ2-6; D gene unclear. Looked up from germline, CDR1 is SGHTA and CDR2 is FQGNSA. The CDR3 contains 15 residues. V was shortened by 3 bases and J by 0 bases, with 6 bases between the two germline ends. CDR3 DNA: TGTGCCAGCAGCTTTACCATCTCTGGGGCCAACGTCCTGACTTTC. Its translation is CASSFTISGANVLTF. Together with reference TRBV7-2 and TRBJ2-6, the CDR3 gives the full variable domain: GAGVSQSPSNKVTEKGKDVELRCDPISGHTALYWYRQSLGQGLEFLIYFQGNSAPDKSGLPSDRFSAERTGGSVSTLTIQRTQQEDSAVYLCASSFTISGANVLTFGAGSRLTVL.

This clonotype was counted a few times. The J gene is TRBJ2-1, the V gene TRBV20-1; 10 nucleotides agree with TRBD2. With 6 bases clipped from V and 4 bases from J, the junction kept 9 bases outside the gene matches. The CDR3 consists of 15 residues. From germline, CDR1 is DFQATT and CDR2 SNEGSKA (reference sequence). In DNA form, the CDR3 reads TGCAGTGCACTTCTCCCACTAGCGGGGTACAATGAGCAGTTCTTC. Amino acids: CSALLPLAGYNEQFF.

This clonotype came up many times. The rearrangement links TRBV5-1 to TRBJ2-1, with TRBD2 identical over 9 bases. With 3 bases clipped from V and 4 bases from J, the junction kept 5 bases outside the gene matches. Germline V gene lookup returns CDR1 SGHRS and CDR2 YFSETQ. The CDR3 totals 15 residues. Here the CDR3 reads CASSYSGGTYNEQFF. In nucleotides, the CDR3 is TGCGCCAGCAGCTACAGCGGGGGGACTTACAATGAGCAGTTCTTC.

The sample holds one count of this clonotype. V gene TRBV19 combines with J gene TRBJ2-7; D is ambiguous. CDR3 length equals 14 residues. Per the germline V gene, CDR1 is LNHDA and CDR2 is SQIVND (reference sequence). The V and J ends lost 5 bases and 2 bases respectively, with 13 bases between them. In DNA, the CDR3 is TGTGCCAGTAGTTCTCCGGGCCCAGCCTACGAGCAGTACTTC. Its translation is CASSSPGPAYEQYF.